These T cell receptor beta chains were read from a single sample in a study of blood T cells in healthy people across ages. A single record per CDR3 protein comes from TCRdb applying MiXCR to the 5' RACE reads. The table records around 780,000 distinct CDR3 sequences, roughly 56% of them present only once. Specimen: blood. The receptor set was obtained from a man aged 40-50 years in good health. CDR3s leave out the opening cysteine and the closing phenylalanine or tryptophan. A clone size is listed for some rows: how often the clone was seen (once, few, many), or a class if it is expanded.

few	TRBV29-1	TRBJ2-7	SVWTSESYEQY
.	TRBV4-3	TRBJ2-7	TSSQDVVGYEQY
.	TRBV28	.	ASEPGGRTYEQY
.	TRBV12-3/TRBV12-4	TRBJ2-2	ASSLPRGDTGELF
.	TRBV12-3/TRBV12-4	TRBJ1-1	ASSRRQGPMNTEAF
.	TRBV9	TRBJ1-6	ASSPFRGNSPLH
.	TRBV6-5	TRBJ2-5	ASSYFLGAETQY
.	TRBV11-2	TRBJ2-2	ASSLGPGGIGELF
.	TRBV7-2	TRBJ2-1	ASGPQTGTRYNEQF
few	TRBV5-1	TRBJ2-1	ASSHGEGRHNEQF